This passage covers 10 T cell receptor beta chains from one sample sequenced in a study of T cell repertoires in cytomegalovirus infection. TCRdb re-analysed the reads in MiXCR, keeping a single row per CDR3 protein. The repertoire has hundreds of thousands of distinct CDR3 sequences, about 30% of them found once; the top ten carry about 18%. No antigen has been assigned to these receptors. This sample comprised cultured PBMCs, obtained from culture after CMV antigen stimulation. The origin of the receptors is a human donor in good health (CMV status not recorded). Some clones in this sample may be carry-over from other donors' samples.

The chain combines TRBV28 with TRBJ2-4, with a possible D match to TRBD2 (5 bases). In germline, CDR1 is MDHEN, CDR2 SYDVKM. This CDR3 region has 16 residues. Trimming cost V 6 bases and J 8 bases, with 23 bases left between them. The CDR3 nucleotides are TGTGCCAGCAGGAATGGCCTCGGGGAAGGTGGAGACATTCAGTACTTC. This sequence encodes CASRNGLGEGGDIQYF.

This clonotype was counted between two and nine times. V is TRBV7-2 and J is TRBJ2-1; no definite D call. CDR1 and CDR2 (germline): SGHTA, FQGNSA. This CDR3 region has 13 residues. V was shortened by 1 base and J by 8 bases, with 9 bases between the two germline ends. CDR3: CASSLGLGDEQFF. The CDR3 DNA reads as TGTGCCAGCAGCTTAGGTCTTGGAGATGAGCAGTTCTTC.

The V gene is TRBV5-6, the J gene TRBJ1-2; TRBD1 matches 10 bases. CDR1 is SGHDT and CDR2 is YYEEEE in the germline V gene. Trimming removed 4 bases from V and 4 bases from J; junction bases left unmatched: 10. The CDR3 loop spans 16 amino acids. For the CDR3, the DNA is TGTGCCAGCAGCCAGGGGACAGGGGTCCCCCTCTATGGCTACACCTTC. Amino acid sequence: CASSQGTGVPLYGYTF.

This clonotype turned up a few times. J is TRBJ2-2 and V is TRBV4-1; either TRBD1 or TRBD2 may fit D (5 bases each). This CDR3 comprises 16 residues. Germline values: CDR1 MGHRA, CDR2 YSYEKL. V lost 4 bases and J lost 6, with 18 bases in between. CDR3 sequence (DNA): TGCGCCAGCAGCCCCCTCGGGACGTACCGGCCCGGGGAGCTGTTTTTT. Protein: CASSPLGTYRPGELFF.

This chain connects TRBV4-1 to TRBJ1-4; D unresolved. Per germline, CDR1 MGHRA and CDR2 YSYEKL. There are 15 residues in the CDR3. V was clipped by 1 base and J by 0 bases, with 6 bases between them. This CDR3 reads CASSQGQATNEKLFF. In DNA form, the CDR3 reads TGCGCCAGCAGCCAAGGGCAGGCAACTAATGAAAAACTGTTTTTT.

In its sample, this clonotype was seen many times. J is TRBJ2-7 and V is TRBV7-2; no firm D call. V was trimmed by 5 bases and J by 0 bases, leaving 17 bases between them. This CDR3 spans 16 amino acids. Germline CDR1 and CDR2: SGHTA and FQGNSA. This CDR3 is CASSIPSPSLSYEQYF. CDR3 nucleotides: TGTGCCAGCAGCATCCCTTCCCCCTCCCTCTCCTACGAGCAGTACTTC.

This clonotype was observed a few times. This chain connects TRBV7-8 to TRBJ2-5, with a possible D match to TRBD2 (6 bases). The germline V gene has CDR1 SGHVS and CDR2 FQNEAQ. The CDR3 is made up of 14 amino acids. The V and J ends lost 5 bases and 5 bases respectively, with 15 bases between them. The CDR3 spells CASSMPGERETQYF. CDR3 DNA sequence: TGTGCCAGCAGCATGCCGGGAGAGAGGGAGACCCAGTACTTC.

This clonotype was found a few times. The chain is built from TRBV7-8 and TRBJ2-7; 7 bases map to TRBD1. V lost 2 bases and J lost 1; bases outside the gene matches: 8. The CDR3 has 16 residues. From germline, CDR1 is SGHVS and CDR2 FQNEAQ. For the CDR3, the DNA is TGTGCCAGCAGCTTACGCCCTCGACAGGGTTCCTACGAGCAGTACTTC. Protein: CASSLRPRQGSYEQYF.

This rearrangement joins TRBV5-1 to TRBJ2-5, with 12 nucleotides matching TRBD1. The junction had 5 bases not matched to a gene; V was cut back by 3 bases and J by 5 bases. The CDR3 is made up of 15 amino acids. Germline V gene data show CDR1 as SGHRS and CDR2 as YFSETQ. The CDR3 here is CASSSGTGGWETQYF. In DNA form, the CDR3 reads TGCGCCAGCAGCTCGGGGACAGGGGGCTGGGAGACCCAGTACTTC.

At least ten counts were recorded for this clonotype. The CDR3 is CASSLDGSSGSMKYTGELFF. In DNA form, the CDR3 reads TGTGCCAGCAGCTTAGATGGCTCTAGCGGGAGTATGAAGTACACCGGGGAGCTGTTTTTT. J is TRBJ2-2 and V is TRBV7-9, with TRBD2 matching 10 bases. There are 20 residues in the CDR3. Looked up from germline, CDR1 is SEHNR and CDR2 is FQNEAQ (reference sequence). The V segment lost 1 base and the J segment 3 bases; nucleotides outside the gene matches: 14.